This T cell receptor beta chain originates from a study of blood T cell repertoires in COVID-19. Study context: Sites in the United States, Italy and Spain provided acute and convalescent COVID-19 samples. PBMCs, B-cell-depleted T cells, or T cells provided the cDNA or gDNA that made up the material.

Germline loops: CDR1 KGHSH, CDR2 LQKENI. This CDR3 has 17 amino acids. Trimming took 0 bases from V and 7 from J; bases not matched to a gene: 8. Original processing notes: Scientists estimated how many nucleated cells there were by amplifying reference gene primers. Generated by immunoSEQ multiplex PCR, the TCRdb table keeps only in-frame clones and is missing some. From that table come the V and J calls and clone size; the DNA was used to work out D and trimming. The data contain 56,000 or so clones, more than 90% of them seen just once; the ten biggest clones take up more than 5.5%. The sample comprised peripheral blood. The V gene is TRBV18, the J gene TRBJ2-1; 11 positions agree with TRBD2. This clonotype originated in a man aged 50 to 59 with active COVID-19. The DNA of the CDR3 is TGTGCCAGCTCACCACCCGGCCTAGCGGGAGGTAGGAATGAGCAGTTCTTC. It is translated as CASSPPGLAGGRNEQFF.